The T cell receptor beta chain described here comes from a study of T-cell memory formation after mild COVID-19. The germline V gene has CDR1 LGHNA and CDR2 YSLEER. There are 15 residues in the CDR3. The V and J ends lost 0 bases and 5 bases respectively, with 11 bases between them. Findings and caveats of the study: Clones that got smaller from day 15 to 85 had even CD4/CD8, while clones growing later tipped toward CD4+.

Employing constant-segment primers, 5'RACE generated TCR alpha and TCR beta cDNA libraries bearing sample barcodes and UMIs. Via MiXCR, TCRdb re-called the 5' RACE reads, giving one row per CDR3 protein. The table has hundreds of thousands of distinct CDR3 sequences, around 8% seen once. This clonotype came up many times. Its antigen is still unknown. This chain links TRBV4-3 with TRBJ1-5, with D possibly being TRBD1 (6 bases). The sequencing input was PBMCs or a T cell subset sorted from them (not recorded which). This clonotype originated in a man between 18 and 35 years old who had mild COVID-19 (a few samples of this study predate the infection). Cell type and time point are not known. CDR3 region: CASSQDRTGYQPQHF. The CDR3 region has the DNA TGCGCCAGCAGCCAAGATAGAACAGGGTATCAGCCCCAGCATTTT.